This passage covers 23 T cell receptor beta chains from one sample sequenced in a study of post-analysis software for immune sequencing data. The antigens of these receptors remain unknown. Whole-study findings and limits: Patients showed TRBV5-6, TRBV5-1 and TRBV20-1 among five TRBV segments more frequent than in controls.

Libraries were made from TCR beta cDNA, and they carried unique molecular identifiers. Each CDR3 protein is one row after TCRdb ran MiXCR on the PCR reads. In the table there are around 500,000 distinct CDR3 sequences, around 36% of which are singletons. Sequenced material: blood. These receptors were obtained from a girl aged 2-17 years with multiple sclerosis.

This clonotype has more than one count but fewer than ten. The chain links TRBV27 to TRBJ2-7; possibly TRBD1 for D (6 bases). The V end was cut by 4 bases, the J end by 4 bases, with 14 bases between. This CDR3 has 14 amino acids. Germline CDR1 and CDR2: MNHEY and SMNVEV (reference sequence). The CDR3 region is CASSSWGQRYEQYF. For the CDR3, the DNA is TGTGCCAGCAGTTCGTGGGGGCAAAGATACGAGCAGTACTTC.

V usage is TRBV5-6 and J usage is TRBJ1-5, with no clear D. Germline lookup yields CDR1 SGHDT and CDR2 YYEEEE. V shed 0 bases and J shed 1 base, with 14 bases lying between them. This CDR3 is 17 amino acids long. CDR3 in amino acids: CASSLGGWGRSNQPQHF. The CDR3 DNA is TGTGCCAGCAGCTTGGGAGGCTGGGGTCGAAGCAATCAGCCCCAGCATTTT. Full variable domain (rest looked up from reference TRBV5-6 and TRBJ1-5): DAGVTQSPTHLIKTRGQQVTLRCSPKSGHDTVSWYQQALGQGPQFIFQYYEEEERQRGNFPDRFSGHQFPNYSSELNVNALLLGDSALYLCASSLGGWGRSNQPQHFGDGTRLSIL.

This clonotype was seen only a few times. V usage is TRBV3-1 and J usage is TRBJ1-5; 8 bases map to TRBD1. Germline V CDR1 and CDR2: LGHDT, YNNKEL (reference sequence). The V gene end was trimmed by 0 bases and the J gene end by 5 bases; junction bases not matched to a gene: 6. The CDR3 is 16 amino acids. The CDR3 region is CASSQDWRQGHQPQHF. The CDR3 DNA follows: TGTGCCAGCAGCCAAGATTGGAGACAGGGGCATCAGCCCCAGCATTTT.

This sequence joins TRBV7-9 and TRBJ1-1; 8 bases line up with TRBD1. CDR1 is SEHNR and CDR2 is FQNEAQ in the germline V gene (reference sequence). V lost 5 bases, J lost 3 bases, and 8 bases stayed unmatched. CDR3 length: 15 amino acids. CDR3 residues: CASSPRTGLHTEAFF. CDR3 DNA sequence: TGTGCCAGCAGCCCCCGGACAGGGCTACACACTGAAGCTTTCTTT.

The V and J genes are TRBV6-6 and TRBJ2-7, with D uncertain. The CDR3 covers 14 residues. CDR1 is MNHNY, CDR2 SVGAGI, per germline (reference sequence). V lost 8 bases to trimming and J lost 4 bases, with 18 bases between them. CDR3 in amino acids: CASGSQEATYEQYF. CDR3 DNA: TGTGCCAGCGGATCCCAAGAGGCCACTTACGAGCAGTACTTC.

This clonotype came up many times. This chain links TRBV29-1 with TRBJ2-3; TRBD1 is a possible D gene (5 bases). This CDR3 comprises 14 residues. In germline, CDR1 is SQVTM, CDR2 ANQGSEA. The V end was cut by 5 bases, the J end by 0 bases, with 12 bases between. The CDR3 here is CSVPGQASTDTQYF. The CDR3 DNA sequence: TGCAGCGTTCCAGGACAAGCTAGCACAGATACGCAGTATTTT.

In this sample, this clonotype turned up many times. This rearrangement joins TRBV5-5 to TRBJ2-1; perhaps TRBD2 as D (6 bases). V gave up 2 bases and J gave up 5 bases, with 8 bases separating them. CDR3 length: 13 amino acids. Germline loops: CDR1 SGHKS, CDR2 YYEKEE (reference sequence). The CDR3 reads CASSFRENNEQFF. The CDR3 DNA reads TGTGCCAGCAGCTTTCGGGAGAACAATGAGCAGTTCTTC.

The chain joins TRBV11-2 to TRBJ1-1, with TRBD1 matching over 7 bases. V dropped 5 bases and J dropped 2; count of bases not matched to a gene: 11. The CDR3 contains 16 residues. Germline CDR1 reads SGHAT; CDR2 reads FQNNGV. The CDR3 DNA sequence: TGTGCCAGCAGCAAATTCAGGGGGAGGGTTAACACTGAAGCTTTCTTT. This gives the protein CASSKFRGRVNTEAFF.

The rearrangement links TRBV11-3 to TRBJ1-4, with D maybe TRBD1 (6 bases). The CDR3 covers 15 residues. Germline V gives CDR1 SGHNT, CDR2 YENEEA. Trimming stripped 7 bases from V and 5 bases from J, with 17 bases between. The CDR3 bases are TGTGCCAGCATCGCAGACAGGTCTCAGAATGAAAAACTGTTTTTT. It specifies CASIADRSQNEKLFF.

This rearrangement joins TRBV20-1 to TRBJ2-1, with TRBD1 matching over 10 bases. This CDR3 is built from 15 residues. Germline V gene sequence: CDR1 DFQATT, CDR2 SNEGSKA (reference sequence). Germline trimming cut 7 bases from V and 5 bases from J; bases unmatched to any gene: 11. CDR3 amino acids: CSVRMRTGGHNEQFF. The CDR3 DNA reads TGCAGTGTGAGGATGAGGACAGGGGGTCACAATGAGCAGTTCTTC.

This clonotype was seen many times. The chain combines TRBV20-1 with TRBJ2-4, with D perhaps matching TRBD1 or TRBD2 (6 bases each). The CDR3 loop spans 13 amino acids. The germline V and J ends were trimmed by 3 bases and 8 bases, with 14 bases remaining between them. Per germline, CDR1 DFQATT and CDR2 SNEGSKA (reference sequence). CDR3 nucleotides: TGCAGTGCTAGGGGGGGCGGTTGGGACATTCAGTACTTC. Its translation is CSARGGGWDIQYF.

The genes are TRBV13 and TRBJ2-1; 8 nucleotides line up with TRBD2. The CDR3 has 16 residues. Germline V CDR1 and CDR2: PRHDT, FYEKMQ (reference sequence). J gave up 3 bases and V 2 bases, and 6 bases lay outside the gene matches. The CDR3 sequence: CASSLNQAGDYNEQFF. CDR3 in DNA: TGTGCCAGCAGCTTAAATCAAGCGGGGGACTACAATGAGCAGTTCTTC.

The rearrangement uses TRBV29-1 and TRBJ1-3, with TRBD1 as a possible D gene (5 bases). Germline loops: CDR1 SQVTM, CDR2 ANQGSEA. The CDR3 covers 15 residues. The V end was cut by 1 base, the J end by 3 bases, with 13 bases between. CDR3 region: CSVEVGHLVGNTIYF. CDR3 DNA sequence: TGCAGCGTTGAAGTCGGACACTTAGTTGGAAACACCATATATTTT.

This clonotype was detected only a few times. The gene calls are TRBV6-1 and TRBJ2-5, with 9 bases fitting TRBD2. The CDR3 is made up of 15 amino acids. V gave up 6 bases and J gave up 5 bases; unmatched junction bases: 10. The V gene's germline CDR1 is MNHNS and CDR2 SASEGT. CDR3 sequence (DNA): TGTGCCAGCAGCAGGGGGGCGGGGGGGCTCGAGACCCAGTACTTC. Amino acid sequence: CASSRGAGGLETQYF.

This clonotype occurred a few times. This chain uses TRBV7-6 with TRBJ2-7, with 7 nucleotides matching TRBD2. This CDR3 has 14 residues. Per the germline V gene, CDR1 is SGHVS and CDR2 is FNYEAQ. With 6 bases clipped from V and 2 bases from J, the junction kept 7 bases outside the gene matches. The CDR3, as DNA: TGTGCCAGCAGACCCGGGACTAACGCCTACGAGCAGTACTTC. Translated: CASRPGTNAYEQYF.

The sample holds a few counts of this clonotype. This sequence joins TRBV27 and TRBJ1-2; 8 bases match TRBD1. Germline V gene lookup returns CDR1 MNHEY and CDR2 SMNVEV (reference sequence). The CDR3 is made up of 15 amino acids. V shed 8 bases and J 2 bases; nucleotides not matched to a gene: 10. The DNA of the CDR3 is TGTGCCAGCGCCCGCCTGACAGGGGTCAACTATGGCTACACCTTC. Its protein is CASARLTGVNYGYTF.

The rearrangement joins TRBV4-1 to TRBJ2-7, with 10 positions matching TRBD1. Germline CDR1 and CDR2: MGHRA and YSYEKL. After removal of 1 base from V and 3 bases from J, the junction contained 9 bases not matched to a gene. The CDR3 spans 17 residues. CDR3 in amino acids: CASSQVGRGTGVYEQYF. CDR3 sequence (DNA): TGCGCCAGCAGCCAAGTAGGTAGAGGGACAGGGGTCTACGAGCAGTACTTC.

The gene calls are TRBV20-1 and TRBJ2-1; weak D call: TRBD1 (5 bases). The V gene's germline CDR1 is DFQATT and CDR2 SNEGSKA (reference sequence). With 6 bases removed from V and 0 bases from J, the gap between germline ends came to 12 bases. This CDR3 is 14 amino acids long. As DNA, the CDR3 is TGCAGTGCGAGCACAGGAAGCTCCTACAATGAGCAGTTCTTC. The encoded protein is CSASTGSSYNEQFF.

This clonotype was found a few times. The V gene is TRBV19, the J gene TRBJ2-7; perhaps TRBD1 as D (5 bases). The germline V gene has CDR1 LNHDA and CDR2 SQIVND (reference sequence). This CDR3 is built from 14 residues. The V and J ends lost 3 bases and 2 bases respectively, with 11 bases between them. The CDR3 DNA follows: TGTGCCAGTAGTATTTCAGGACAAACCTACGAGCAGTACTTC. Its translation is CASSISGQTYEQYF.

To note about this clonotype: This clone may be a read error of a much larger clone one base away. The rearrangement links TRBV12-3 or TRBV12-4 to TRBJ2-4, with 7 bases identical to TRBD1. V shed 6 bases and J 12 bases; nucleotides not matched to a gene: 11. The CDR3 runs to 13 residues. CDR3 residues: CASSSTQGDTQYF. The CDR3 region has the DNA TGTGCCAGCAGCTCAACCCAGGGGGACACTCAGTACTTC.

The CDR3 coding sequence is TGCAGTGCTAGAGTTGGCTGCACCTGGGGGACCCAGTACTTC. It is translated as CSARVGCTWGTQYF. The chain joins TRBV20-1 to TRBJ2-7, with D unclear. The J call may be mistaken, given a closer DNA end match to TRBJ2-5. Germline V gene sequence: CDR1 DFQATT, CDR2 SNEGSKA (reference sequence). This CDR3 spans 14 amino acids.

The chain recombines TRBV27 with TRBJ1-6, with TRBD1 identical over 10 bases. Germline CDR1 reads MNHEY; CDR2 reads SMNVEV (reference sequence). The CDR3 is 15 residues long. With 4 bases clipped from V and 10 bases from J, the junction kept 7 bases outside the gene matches. DNA for the CDR3: TGTGCCAGCAGTTCCACCGGGACAGGGGACTCACCCCTCCACTTT. Its protein is CASSSTGTGDSPLHF.

This clonotype has more than one count but fewer than ten. Here the CDR3 reads CASSLQALWAQYF. The CDR3 DNA is TGTGCCAGCAGCTTACAGGCCCTCTGGGCGCAGTACTTC. The chain combines TRBV7-8 with TRBJ2-5; D remains unclear. The germline CDR1 and CDR2 sequences are SGHVS and FQNEAQ. The CDR3 covers 13 residues. V was pared by 2 bases and J by 11 bases, with 15 bases between.